These T cell receptor beta chains were read from a single sample in a study of blood T cell repertoires in COVID-19. Produced via immunoSEQ multiplex PCR; TCRdb's table is partial and in-frame only. The sample lists roughly 190,000 clones; roughly 80% were seen once. Sequenced input: peripheral blood. The receptors were gathered from a woman in her forties or fifties with acute or convalescent COVID-19. The CDR3 runs from the conserved cysteine through the conserved F or W. The order of the fields is clone size, J gene, D gene, CDR3 length, V gene, CDR3 protein, CDR3 DNA. A D gene is named only where the DNA matches it firmly. A clone size is listed for some rows: how often the clone was seen (once, few, many), or a class if it is expanded.

abundance: .
j_gene: TRBJ1-2
d_gene: .
len: 12
v_gene: TRBV28
CDR3aa: CASSSHRVGYTF
CDR3nt: TGTGCCAGCAGTTCACATCGGGTTGGCTACACCTTC

abundance: .
j_gene: TRBJ2-1
d_gene: .
len: 14
v_gene: TRBV6-5
CDR3aa: CASTGGSSYNEQFF
CDR3nt: TGTGCCAGCACCGGGGGAAGCTCCTACAATGAGCAGTTCTTC

abundance: .
j_gene: TRBJ1-2
d_gene: .
len: 11
v_gene: TRBV30
CDR3aa: CAWGRGYGYTF
CDR3nt: TGTGCCTGGGGCCGGGGCTATGGCTACACCTTC

abundance: few
j_gene: TRBJ1-4
d_gene: .
len: 17
v_gene: TRBV9
CDR3aa: CASSVGRQLATNEKLFF
CDR3nt: TGTGCCAGCAGCGTAGGGAGGCAACTCGCAACTAATGAAAAACTGTTTTTT

abundance: .
j_gene: TRBJ2-1
d_gene: TRBD1
len: 14
v_gene: TRBV24-1
CDR3aa: CATSEQGSYNEQFF
CDR3nt: TGTGCCACCAGTGAACAGGGGAGCTACAATGAGCAGTTCTTC

abundance: .
j_gene: TRBJ2-1
d_gene: TRBD2
len: 17
v_gene: TRBV2
CDR3aa: CASSDTRRGLAGDRRFF
CDR3nt: TGTGCCAGCAGTGACACACGCAGGGGACTAGCGGGGGATAGGAGGTTCTTC

abundance: .
j_gene: TRBJ1-3
d_gene: .
len: 15
v_gene: TRBV30
CDR3aa: CAWSVGVPDGNTIYF
CDR3nt: TGTGCCTGGAGTGTAGGGGTCCCGGACGGAAACACCATATATTTT

abundance: .
j_gene: TRBJ1-6
d_gene: .
len: 14
v_gene: TRBV30
CDR3aa: CAGRKKSYNSPLHF
CDR3nt: TGTGCCGGGCGAAAGAAGAGTTATAATTCACCCCTCCACTTT

abundance: .
j_gene: TRBJ2-7
d_gene: .
len: 15
v_gene: TRBV28
CDR3aa: CASSSPRDSSYEQYF
CDR3nt: TGTGCCAGCAGTTCCCCCCGGGATAGCTCCTACGAGCAGTACTTC

abundance: .
j_gene: TRBJ2-7
d_gene: .
len: 16
v_gene: TRBV13
CDR3aa: CASSLKVGTRVHEQYF
CDR3nt: TGTGCCAGCAGCTTAAAGGTGGGGACAAGGGTGCACGAGCAGTACTTC

abundance: .
j_gene: TRBJ2-7
d_gene: .
len: 14
v_gene: TRBV5-6
CDR3aa: CASSWRDSNYEQYF
CDR3nt: TGTGCCAGCAGCTGGAGGGACAGTAACTACGAGCAGTACTTC

abundance: .
j_gene: TRBJ1-2
d_gene: TRBD1
len: 15
v_gene: TRBV5-6
CDR3aa: CASSWTGTANYGYTF
CDR3nt: TGTGCCAGCAGCTGGACAGGGACGGCTAACTATGGCTACACCTTC

abundance: .
j_gene: TRBJ2-3
d_gene: .
len: 16
v_gene: TRBV12-5
CDR3aa: CASGLVLPPGTDTQYF
CDR3nt: TGTGCTAGTGGTTTGGTTCTACCCCCGGGCACAGATACGCAGTATTTT

abundance: .
j_gene: TRBJ1-6
d_gene: TRBD1
len: 14
v_gene: TRBV7-8
CDR3aa: CASSLDRGNSPLHF
CDR3nt: TGTGCCAGCAGCCTCGACAGGGGGAACTCACCCCTCCACTTT

abundance: .
j_gene: TRBJ2-7
d_gene: .
len: 13
v_gene: TRBV7-8
CDR3aa: CASSLAGRGEQYF
CDR3nt: TGTGCCAGCAGCTTAGCGGGAAGAGGGGAGCAGTACTTC

abundance: .
j_gene: TRBJ1-3
d_gene: TRBD1
len: 17
v_gene: TRBV20-1
CDR3aa: CSASRVTGLSSGNTIYF
CDR3nt: TGCAGTGCTAGTCGGGTGACAGGGCTGAGCTCTGGAAACACCATATATTTT

abundance: .
j_gene: TRBJ2-3
d_gene: TRBD2
len: 15
v_gene: TRBV5-8
CDR3aa: CASSLEGLAADTQYF
CDR3nt: TGTGCCAGCAGCTTGGAAGGACTAGCGGCAGATACGCAGTATTTT

abundance: .
j_gene: TRBJ2-2
d_gene: TRBD1
len: 16
v_gene: TRBV18
CDR3aa: CASSPLRQGSTGELFF
CDR3nt: TGTGCCAGCTCACCACTTCGACAGGGGAGCACCGGGGAGCTGTTTTTT

abundance: .
j_gene: TRBJ1-2
d_gene: .
len: 15
v_gene: TRBV15
CDR3aa: CATSRDGGTGNGYTF
CDR3nt: TGTGCCACCAGCAGAGATGGTGGTACCGGGAATGGCTACACCTTC

abundance: .
j_gene: TRBJ2-1
d_gene: TRBD2
len: 17
v_gene: TRBV11-3
CDR3aa: CASSKRVAGQGHNEQFF
CDR3nt: TGTGCCAGCAGCAAGAGGGTAGCGGGCCAGGGACACAATGAGCAGTTCTTC

abundance: .
j_gene: TRBJ2-1
d_gene: .
len: 13
v_gene: TRBV12-3/TRBV12-4
CDR3aa: CASSHVQGNEQFF
CDR3nt: TGTGCCAGCAGCCACGTACAGGGCAATGAGCAGTTCTTC

abundance: once
j_gene: TRBJ1-5
d_gene: .
len: 13
v_gene: TRBV12-3/TRBV12-4
CDR3aa: CASSFKGAGPQHF
CDR3nt: TGTGCCAGCAGTTTTAAGGGTGCGGGGCCCCAGCATTTT

abundance: .
j_gene: TRBJ2-1
d_gene: .
len: 16
v_gene: TRBV7-2
CDR3aa: CASSQIHGTPGWEQFF
CDR3nt: TGTGCCAGCAGCCAGATACACGGGACTCCCGGGTGGGAGCAGTTCTTC

abundance: many
j_gene: TRBJ2-4
d_gene: .
len: 14
v_gene: TRBV6-5
CDR3aa: CASSLQGGENIQYF
CDR3nt: TGTGCCAGCAGTCTACAGGGGGGGGAAAACATTCAGTACTTC

abundance: .
j_gene: TRBJ2-7
d_gene: .
len: 13
v_gene: TRBV7-9
CDR3aa: CASSLPVSYEQYF
CDR3nt: TGTGCCAGCAGCTTACCTGTTTCCTACGAGCAGTACTTC

abundance: .
j_gene: TRBJ1-2
d_gene: TRBD1
len: 15
v_gene: TRBV4-2
CDR3aa: CASSQDQQGRYGYTF
CDR3nt: TGTGCCAGCAGCCAAGACCAACAGGGGAGGTATGGCTACACCTTC

abundance: few
j_gene: TRBJ2-7
d_gene: TRBD2
len: 15
v_gene: TRBV6-2/TRBV6-3
CDR3aa: CASSSTSSGRREQYF
CDR3nt: TGTGCCAGCAGCTCTACCTCTAGCGGCCGGCGGGAGCAGTACTTC

abundance: .
j_gene: TRBJ1-6
d_gene: .
len: 16
v_gene: TRBV18
CDR3aa: CASSPQGSSYNSPLHF
CDR3nt: TGTGCCAGCTCACCCCAGGGGAGCTCCTATAATTCACCCCTCCACTTT

abundance: few
j_gene: TRBJ2-1
d_gene: TRBD2
len: 16
v_gene: TRBV7-6
CDR3aa: CASSPLGSGGSNEQFF
CDR3nt: TGTGCCAGCAGCCCCCTTGGTAGCGGGGGATCCAATGAGCAGTTCTTC

abundance: once
j_gene: TRBJ2-7
d_gene: TRBD1
len: 15
v_gene: TRBV18
CDR3aa: CASSLGGTGIGEQYF
CDR3nt: TGTGCCAGCTCACTTGGGGGGACAGGGATTGGCGAGCAGTACTTC

abundance: .
j_gene: TRBJ1-1
d_gene: TRBD1
len: 15
v_gene: TRBV7-2
CDR3aa: CASSLVRTGGTEAFF
CDR3nt: TGTGCCAGCAGCTTAGTTCGGACAGGGGGCACTGAAGCTTTCTTT

abundance: .
j_gene: TRBJ1-2
d_gene: .
len: 14
v_gene: TRBV11-2
CDR3aa: CASSPHGSPYGYTF
CDR3nt: TGTGCCAGCAGCCCTCACGGTTCCCCGTATGGCTACACCTTC

abundance: .
j_gene: TRBJ2-2
d_gene: .
len: 17
v_gene: TRBV24-1
CDR3aa: CATSDSQGPANTGELFF
CDR3nt: TGTGCCACCAGTGATTCTCAGGGGCCCGCGAACACCGGGGAGCTGTTTTTT

abundance: .
j_gene: TRBJ2-6
d_gene: TRBD2
len: 17
v_gene: TRBV6-2/TRBV6-3
CDR3aa: CASSEVAGVSGANVLTF
CDR3nt: TGTGCCAGCAGCGAAGTTGCGGGGGTCTCTGGGGCCAACGTCCTGACTTTC

abundance: .
j_gene: TRBJ1-6
d_gene: .
len: 14
v_gene: TRBV3-1/TRBV3-2
CDR3aa: CASSQDRGNSPLHF
CDR3nt: TGTGCCAGCAGCCAAGACAGGGGAAATTCACCCCTCCACTTT

abundance: .
j_gene: TRBJ2-2
d_gene: TRBD2
len: 17
v_gene: TRBV7-8
CDR3aa: CASSLVRRGVPTGELFF
CDR3nt: TGTGCCAGCAGCTTAGTTCGGCGGGGGGTACCCACCGGGGAGCTGTTTTTT

abundance: .
j_gene: TRBJ2-3
d_gene: .
len: 16
v_gene: TRBV24-1
CDR3aa: CATSDPTGDITDTQYF
CDR3nt: TGTGCCACCAGTGATCCGACAGGAGACATCACAGATACGCAGTATTTT

abundance: once
j_gene: TRBJ2-7
d_gene: .
len: 16
v_gene: TRBV21-1
CDR3aa: CASSTGVSDRTYEQYF
CDR3nt: TGTGCCAGCAGCACCGGGGTTTCGGACAGGACCTACGAGCAGTACTTC

abundance: .
j_gene: TRBJ2-7
d_gene: .
len: 15
v_gene: TRBV11-3
CDR3aa: CASSLDSDSSYEQYF
CDR3nt: TGTGCCAGCAGCTTAGATTCGGACAGCTCCTACGAGCAGTACTTC

abundance: .
j_gene: TRBJ1-5
d_gene: TRBD1
len: 15
v_gene: TRBV6-5
CDR3aa: CASRGTGGDNQPQHF
CDR3nt: TGTGCCAGCAGGGGGACAGGGGGTGACAATCAGCCCCAGCATTTT

abundance: few
j_gene: TRBJ2-6
d_gene: .
len: 17
v_gene: TRBV4-1
CDR3aa: CASSQALAASGANVLTF
CDR3nt: TGCGCCAGCAGCCAAGCTCTTGCGGCCTCTGGGGCCAACGTCCTGACTTTC

abundance: .
j_gene: TRBJ2-7
d_gene: TRBD2
len: 16
v_gene: TRBV9
CDR3aa: CASSVQSAGGVGEQYF
CDR3nt: TGTGCCAGCAGCGTCCAGTCAGCGGGAGGGGTCGGGGAGCAGTACTTC